A single sample is the source of the 31 T cell receptor beta chains below, sequenced in a study of blood T cell repertoires in COVID-19. Using immunoSEQ multiplex PCR, the repertoire was profiled, and TCRdb retains in-frame clones only, with some absent. The sample carries tens of thousands of clones, about three quarters recorded once. The source material was peripheral blood. All receptors come from an elderly woman with active or convalescent COVID-19.

This clone was seen more than once but under ten times. The rearrangement uses TRBV9 and TRBJ1-1; D is perhaps TRBD1 (6 bases). CDR1 is SGDLS and CDR2 is YYNGEE in the germline V gene. V was trimmed by 4 bases and J by 1 base, leaving 11 bases between them. CDR3 size: 14 residues. The CDR3 reads CASSRQDRNTEAFF. CDR3 sequence (DNA): TGTGCCAGCAGCCGACAGGACAGGAACACTGAAGCTTTCTTT.

V usage is TRBV5-6 and J usage is TRBJ2-6; TRBD1 matches 8 bases. V was clipped by 4 bases and J by 0 bases; unmatched bases: 12. CDR1 and CDR2 from the germline V gene are SGHDT and YYEEEE. This CDR3 comprises 19 residues. CDR3 DNA: TGTGCCAGCAGCATTGTTCGACAGGGGAGGTACTCTGGGGCCAACGTCCTGACTTTC. It translates to CASSIVRQGRYSGANVLTF.

The chain combines TRBV15 with TRBJ1-5; 7 bases line up with TRBD1. Germline V CDR1 and CDR2: LNHNV, YYDKDF (reference sequence). This CDR3 is built from 15 residues. Unmatched junction bases numbered 12, after V lost 7 bases and J lost 6 bases. The CDR3 nucleotides read TGTGCCACCACCGAGACAGGGCATGGCGGTCAGCCCCAGCATTTT. Its translation is CATTETGHGGQPQHF.

This clone has more than one count but fewer than ten. The rearrangement links TRBV19 to TRBJ2-5; D is uncertain. The V gene's germline CDR1 is LNHDA and CDR2 SQIVND (reference sequence). This CDR3 has 13 residues. V was clipped by 3 bases and J by 1 base, with 6 bases between them. DNA for the CDR3: TGTGCCAGTAGTATTTCTCGCCAAGAGACCCAGTACTTC. It encodes CASSISRQETQYF.

This chain links TRBV6-5 with TRBJ1-1; TRBD1 is a possible D gene (6 bases). The V end was cut by 2 bases, the J end by 2 bases, with 12 bases between. The germline CDR1 and CDR2 sequences are MNHEY and SVGAGI. CDR3 size: 15 residues. The CDR3 sequence is CASSYVGQINTEAFF. The DNA for the CDR3 is TGTGCCAGCAGTTACGTCGGACAGATAAACACTGAAGCTTTCTTT.

This clone turned up a few times. This chain joins TRBV7-2 and TRBJ1-5; 10 bases align to TRBD1. V trimming: 5 bases; J trimming: 4 bases; junction bases outside the gene matches: 5. The CDR3 is 15 amino acids. Looked up from germline, CDR1 is SGHTA and CDR2 is FQGNSA. As DNA, the CDR3 is TGTGCCAGCAGCCTGGGACAGGGGATGAATCAGCCCCAGCATTTT. Its protein product is CASSLGQGMNQPQHF.

This clone was seen more than once but under ten times. This chain connects TRBV25-1 to TRBJ1-2; D is possibly TRBD1 (5 bases). The CDR3 is 15 amino acids. V was clipped by 1 base and J by 4 bases, with 13 bases between them. Germline CDR1 MGHDK, CDR2 SYGVNS. The CDR3 reads CASSELGQGGYGYTF. CDR3 sequence (DNA): TGTGCCAGCAGTGAATTGGGGCAGGGAGGCTATGGCTACACCTTC.

The chain has TRBV7-2 and TRBJ2-7; 10 bases are shared with TRBD2. Germline trimming cut 3 bases from V and 4 bases from J; bases unmatched to any gene: 3. CDR1 SGHTA and CDR2 FQGNSA come from the germline V gene. This CDR3 is built from 14 residues. The CDR3 loop reads CASSFSGGPYEQYF. The CDR3 nucleotides are TGTGCCAGCAGCTTTAGCGGGGGGCCTTACGAGCAGTACTTC.

This chain links TRBV7-2 with TRBJ2-5; 7 bases are shared with TRBD1. The V and J ends lost 5 bases and 0 bases, in that order; junction bases with no gene match: 6. This CDR3 is built from 15 residues. Germline V gene lookup returns CDR1 SGHTA and CDR2 FQGNSA. Here the CDR3 DNA reads TGTGCCAGCAGCATACTACAGGGGTACCAAGAGACCCAGTACTTC. It is translated as CASSILQGYQETQYF. Combining the CDR3 with reference TRBV7-2 and TRBJ2-5 gives the whole variable domain GAGVSQSPSNKVTEKGKDVELRCDPISGHTALYWYRQSLGQGLEFLIYFQGNSAPDKSGLPSDRFSAERTGGSVSTLTIQRTQQEDSAVYLCASSILQGYQETQYFGPGTRLLVL.

The gene calls are TRBV19 and TRBJ2-3; D might be TRBD2 (6 bases). Germline CDR1 and CDR2: LNHDA and SQIVND (reference sequence). The CDR3 spans 15 residues. V lost 5 bases and J 1 base, leaving 13 bases between the germline ends. The CDR3 sequence: CASSRGGAGTDTQYF. The CDR3 DNA is TGTGCCAGTAGTCGAGGAGGGGCAGGCACAGATACGCAGTATTTT.

The V and J genes are TRBV2 and TRBJ2-3; 8 bases line up with TRBD2. Germline loops: CDR1 SNHLY, CDR2 FYNNEI. This CDR3 has 16 residues. J was trimmed by 1 base and V by 8 bases; bases with no gene match: 11. This CDR3 is CASRQDRAGGTDTQYF. CDR3 DNA: TGTGCCAGCCGACAGGATCGAGCGGGGGGCACAGATACGCAGTATTTT.

The V call is TRBV25-1, the J call TRBJ1-6; unclear D gene. This CDR3 comprises 15 residues. CDR1 MGHDK and CDR2 SYGVNS come from the germline V gene. Trimming cost V 2 bases and J 10 bases, with 15 bases left between them. CDR3 nucleotides: TGTGCCAGCAGTGAACGGTCAGGAAAAGGATCACCCCTCCACTTT. Translating it yields CASSERSGKGSPLHF.

The chain recombines TRBV5-4 with TRBJ2-5, with 9 bases matching TRBD2. The CDR3 is 14 amino acids. V gave up 3 bases and J gave up 4 bases; unmatched junction bases: 4. In germline, CDR1 is SGHNT, CDR2 YYREEE (reference sequence). Here the CDR3 DNA reads TGTGCCAGCAGCTGGAGCGGGGGGAGAGAGACCCAGTACTTC. Protein sequence: CASSWSGGRETQYF.

This clone was picked up one time. The V and J genes are TRBV4-2 and TRBJ1-4; D is ambiguous. CDR3 length: 15 amino acids. The V gene's germline CDR1 is LGHNA and CDR2 YNFKEQ. The V end lost 5 bases, the J end lost 6 bases, and 16 bases lay between the germline ends. CDR3 protein: CASSLNSNRDEKLFF. The CDR3 nucleotides are TGTGCCAGCAGCTTAAACTCAAATCGGGATGAAAAACTGTTTTTT.

The chain carries TRBV5-1 and TRBJ1-2; 7 nucleotides align to TRBD1. CDR1 and CDR2 from the germline V gene are SGHRS and YFSETQ. V trimming: 2 bases; J trimming: 6 bases; junction bases outside the gene matches: 10. The CDR3 extends over 15 amino acids. The CDR3 nucleotides read TGCGCCAGCAGCTTCCTACAGGGGAAGGGGAATGGCTACACCTTC. This encodes CASSFLQGKGNGYTF.

This chain links TRBV27 with TRBJ2-7; TRBD1 matches 10 bases. The CDR3 is made up of 15 amino acids. The V gene end was trimmed by 5 bases and the J gene end by 3 bases; junction bases not matched to a gene: 7. Germline assignment: CDR1 MNHEY and CDR2 SMNVEV (reference sequence). Written as DNA, the CDR3 is TGTGCCAGCAGTATCGGGACAGGGGTGTTCTACGAGCAGTACTTC. This gives the protein CASSIGTGVFYEQYF.

This clone was picked up one time. The chain links TRBV9 to TRBJ2-3; 13 bases are shared with TRBD2. This CDR3 region has 16 residues. Germline assignment: CDR1 SGDLS and CDR2 YYNGEE. J was trimmed by 8 bases and V by 4 bases; bases with no gene match: 10. The CDR3 is CASSPGTSGAAGTQYF. CDR3 DNA sequence: TGTGCCAGCAGCCCCGGGACTAGCGGGGCGGCGGGTACGCAGTATTTT.

The rearrangement links TRBV15 to TRBJ2-7; D is perhaps TRBD2 (7 bases). Deletions cut 3 bases from V and 5 bases from J, with 11 bases between. The CDR3 loop spans 13 amino acids. Germline V gene sequence: CDR1 LNHNV, CDR2 YYDKDF (reference sequence). For the CDR3, the DNA is TGTGCCACCAGCAGCGGGGGGCTTGACGAGCAGTACTTC. Amino acids: CATSSGGLDEQYF.

This chain connects TRBV11-2 to TRBJ1-6, with 8 bases that match TRBD1. CDR3 size: 14 residues. Germline V gene sequence: CDR1 SGHAT, CDR2 FQNNGV. Trimming cost V 4 bases and J 8 bases; bases outside gene matches: 4. CDR3 nucleotide sequence: TGTGCCAGCAGCTCGACAGGGGAAGATTCACCCCTCCACTTT. Translating gives CASSSTGEDSPLHF.

In its sample, this clone was seen once. The V and J genes are TRBV5-6 and TRBJ1-2; 10 bases fit TRBD1. After removal of 3 bases from V and 2 bases from J, the junction contained 4 bases not matched to a gene. This CDR3 is built from 15 residues. The germline V gene has CDR1 SGHDT and CDR2 YYEEEE. CDR3 loop: CASSSGQGGNYGYTF. The CDR3 DNA reads TGTGCCAGCAGCTCTGGACAGGGGGGGAACTATGGCTACACCTTC.

The chain couples TRBV7-8 to TRBJ1-1; a weak D match, TRBD1 (6 bases). V was pared by 1 base and J by 1 base, with 13 bases between. From germline, CDR1 is SGHVS and CDR2 FQNEAQ. CDR3 length equals 16 residues. CDR3 sequence reads: CASSLVTTGGNTEAFF. CDR3 coding DNA: TGTGCCAGCAGCTTAGTTACGACAGGTGGGAACACTGAAGCTTTCTTT.

In nucleotides, the CDR3 is TGTGCCAGCAGCTACCTATGGGGCGGGGGCACAGATACGCAGTATTTT. This codes for CASSYLWGGGTDTQYF. This rearrangement joins TRBV7-2 to TRBJ2-3, with D tentatively TRBD2 (6 bases). Trimming removed 4 bases at V and 1 base at J, with 15 bases between. The germline CDR1 and CDR2 sequences are SGHTA and FQGNSA. CDR3 length: 16 residues.

V usage is TRBV6-2 or TRBV6-3 and J usage is TRBJ2-7; 7 bases fit TRBD2. The CDR3 runs to 14 residues. V gave up 4 bases and J gave up 3 bases; unmatched junction bases: 6. Germline CDR1 reads MNHEY; CDR2 reads SVGEGT. The CDR3 bases are TGTGCCAGCAGTTCCGGGACTACTTTCTACGAGCAGTACTTC. This gives the protein CASSSGTTFYEQYF.

The chain combines TRBV5-1 with TRBJ2-7; 7 bases are shared with TRBD1. Germline CDR1 reads SGHRS; CDR2 reads YFSETQ. V was pared by 4 bases and J by 6 bases, with 7 bases of the junction left unmatched. This CDR3 contains 13 residues. The CDR3 sequence is CASSLGQKGEQYF. CDR3 sequence (DNA): TGCGCCAGCAGCCTGGGACAGAAAGGCGAGCAGTACTTC.

The J gene is TRBJ2-2, the V gene TRBV5-6, with TRBD1 as a possible D gene (6 bases). The germline V and J ends were trimmed by 1 base and 6 bases, with 16 bases remaining between them. CDR1 is SGHDT, CDR2 YYEEEE, per germline. The CDR3 runs 16 residues. The CDR3, as DNA: TGTGCCAGCAGCTTGAGGGGGTTGGGGTATTCCGGGGAGCTGTTTTTT. Amino acid sequence: CASSLRGLGYSGELFF.

The chain is built from TRBV15 and TRBJ1-5, with TRBD1 as a possible D gene (6 bases). V dropped 4 bases and J dropped 2 bases, with 24 bases sitting between them. Germline V lookup: CDR1 LNHNV, CDR2 YYDKDF (reference sequence). This CDR3 spans 19 amino acids. The CDR3 reads CATSMRRGSFGDGNQPQHF. CDR3 coding DNA: TGTGCCACCAGCATGCGTAGGGGGTCTTTCGGTGATGGCAATCAGCCCCAGCATTTT.

The rearrangement links TRBV27 to TRBJ2-7, with D perhaps TRBD1 (5 bases). Trimming removed 5 bases from V and 2 bases from J, with 19 bases in between. The CDR3 runs to 16 residues. Germline V gene lookup returns CDR1 MNHEY and CDR2 SMNVEV (reference sequence). The CDR3 reads CASSPVGLRETYEQYF. The CDR3 region has the DNA TGTGCCAGCAGTCCCGTGGGCCTCAGGGAAACCTACGAGCAGTACTTC.

V and J are TRBV12-3 or TRBV12-4 and TRBJ2-1; D is uncertain. Trimming removed 6 bases from V and 9 bases from J, with 9 bases in between. This CDR3 comprises 11 residues. In DNA, the CDR3 is TGTGCCAGCAGCCGGGTGGTTGAGCAGTTCTTC. As protein: CASSRVVEQFF.

The CDR3 DNA reads as TGTGCCAGCAGCTTAGGTAGGGGATGGGAAGAGACCCAGTACTTC. Encoded protein: CASSLGRGWEETQYF. The V gene is TRBV11-2, the J gene TRBJ2-5, with a weak D call TRBD1 (5 bases). With 1 base removed from V and 3 bases from J, the gap between germline ends came to 12 bases. CDR1 and CDR2 (germline): SGHAT, FQNNGV. This CDR3 spans 15 amino acids. Full variable domain (outside the CDR3, taken from reference TRBV11-2 and TRBJ2-5): EAGVAQSPRYKIIEKRQSVAFWCNPISGHATLYWYQQILGQGPKLLIQFQNNGVVDDSQLPKDRFSAERLKGVDSTLKIQPAKLEDSAVYLCASSLGRGWEETQYFGPGTRLLVL.

The chain carries TRBV4-3 and TRBJ2-7, with TRBD1 as a possible D gene (6 bases). Germline assignment: CDR1 LGHNA and CDR2 YSLEER. Trimming left V 2 bases short and J 4 bases short, with 12 bases between. The CDR3 spans 14 residues. The CDR3 reads CASSQHRVKYEQYF. CDR3 bases: TGCGCCAGCAGCCAACACAGGGTTAAGTACGAGCAGTACTTC.

CDR3 DNA: TGTGCCAGCAGCGTAACAGGGGGCACTAATGAAAAACTGTTTTTT. It codes for CASSVTGGTNEKLFF. This chain uses TRBV7-8 with TRBJ1-4; the match to TRBD1 covers 9 bases. The CDR3 covers 15 residues. Germline V lookup: CDR1 SGHVS, CDR2 FQNEAQ. The ends lost 5 bases at V and 2 bases at J; junction bases unmatched: 3.